A selection of T cell receptor beta chains follows, all from one sample in a study of T cells in localized non-small cell lung cancer. Sequenced by immunoSEQ multiplex PCR; TCRdb stores in-frame clones only, minus some. The table records about 2,100 clones, 15% to 20% of them present only once. The sequencing used normal lung tissue next to the tumor, collected before any cancer treatment. The receptors here all came from a male donor at least 60 years old with stage I non-small cell lung cancer. CDR3s include the opening cysteine and the closing phenylalanine or tryptophan. The D gene is left open where the match is weak. Clone size appears in some rows only: once, few, many, or a class for an expanded clone.

>TRBD2|15|TRBV11-3|few|TRBJ2-3
TGTGCCAGCAGCTTAGAAGCGGGGGGGCTAGATACGCAGTATTTT
CASSLEAGGLDTQYF
>-|13|TRBV6-8|few|TRBJ2-3
TGTGCCAGCAGTTTCCAGATGGGAGATACGCAGTATTTT
CASSFQMGDTQYF
>-|18|TRBV28|-|TRBJ1-3
TGTGCCAGCAGTTTAGGCCCCGCCGGGGGAAGGTCTGGAAACACCATATATTTT
CASSLGPAGGRSGNTIYF
>TRBD1|13|TRBV19|few|TRBJ1-1
TGTGCCAGTAGTGACCGGGACAGGGGGCCAGCTTTCTTT
CASSDRDRGPAFF
>-|13|TRBV23-1|-|TRBJ2-5
TGCGCCAGCAGCTTGGGCGGGTGGGAGACCCAGTACTTC
CASSLGGWETQYF
>-|14|TRBV6-8|medium-sized|TRBJ2-3
TGTGCCAGCACCGACGGAGCATCTCGTGATACGCAGTATTTT
CASTDGASRDTQYF
>TRBD1|14|TRBV11-3|few|TRBJ2-5
TGTGCCAGCAGCACCGGACAGGGGCAAGAGACCCAGTACTTC
CASSTGQGQETQYF
>-|15|TRBV19|few|TRBJ1-1
TGTGCCAGTAGTATTTCTGGGCAGGGTGGAACTGAAGCTTTCTTT
CASSISGQGGTEAFF
>TRBD2|17|TRBV11-3|large|TRBJ2-3
TGTGCCAGCAGCCCGGACACCCTAGCGGGAGTAATAGATACGCAGTATTTT
CASSPDTLAGVIDTQYF
>TRBD1|16|TRBV6-8|few|TRBJ2-2
TGTGCCATCAGGGGGACAGGGGGATCGACCACCGGGGAGCTGTTTTTT
CAIRGTGGSTTGELFF
>-|18|TRBV7-5|few|TRBJ2-3
TGTGCCAGAAGCTTGGGTGGACTAGCGGGGGCTAGCACAGATACGCAGTATTTT
CARSLGGLAGASTDTQYF
>-|16|TRBV11-3|medium-sized|TRBJ1-3
TGTGCCAGCAGCTCGGGCCCGGGCTACTCTGGAAACACCATATATTTT
CASSSGPGYSGNTIYF
>-|15|TRBV11-3|many|TRBJ2-1
TGTGCCAGCAGCCCTCTACAGGGATCTCTTCAGGAGCAGTTCTTC
CASSPLQGSLQEQFF
>-|12|TRBV6-8|-|TRBJ1-2
TGTGCCAGCCGGGACCCGAACTATGGCTACACCTTC
CASRDPNYGYTF
>TRBD1|20|TRBV6-8|-|TRBJ1-5
TGTGCCAGCAGTTACCTTCAGACCGGGACAGACATCAATAGCAATCAGCCCCAGCATTTT
CASSYLQTGTDINSNQPQHF
>-|14|TRBV11-3|-|TRBJ2-5
TGTGCCAGCAGCTCGCCCCCAGGGGAAGAGACCCAGTACTTC
CASSSPPGEETQYF
>TRBD1|14|TRBV9|few|TRBJ2-1
TGTGCCAGCAGCGTAGATTCAGGGGGTTATGAGCAGTTCTTC
CASSVDSGGYEQFF
>TRBD2|16|TRBV11-3|-|TRBJ2-3
TGTGCCAGCAGCCCCTATAGCGGGGCTAGCACAGATACGCAGTATTTT
CASSPYSGASTDTQYF
>-|15|TRBV9|few|TRBJ1-1
TGTGCCAGCAGCTGGGTACAGGGTGTTGAGACTGAAGCTTTCTTT
CASSWVQGVETEAFF
>TRBD2|15|TRBV19|-|TRBJ2-1
TGTGCCAGTTCGGGACTAGCGGGGGGGCCGAATGAGCAGTTCTTC
CASSGLAGGPNEQFF
>-|13|TRBV30|-|TRBJ1-3
TGTGCCTGGAGTACCAGCTCTGGAAACACCATATATTTT
CAWSTSSGNTIYF
>TRBD2|16|TRBV11-3|-|TRBJ2-2
TGTGCCAGCAGCTCCCGGACTAGCGGGGACACCGGGGAGCTGTTTTTT
CASSSRTSGDTGELFF
>-|14|TRBV6-8|medium-sized|TRBJ2-1
TGTGCCAGCAGTTTAGGCTCCTCGGGCGGTGAGCAGTTCTTC
CASSLGSSGGEQFF
>-|15|TRBV4-1|medium-sized|TRBJ2-3
TGCGCCAGCAGCCAAGAGCAGGTTAGCACAGATACGCAGTATTTT
CASSQEQVSTDTQYF
>-|15|TRBV6-8|-|TRBJ2-7
TGTGCCAGCAAAGATAGGGTACCTCCCGCCTACGAGCAGTACTTC
CASKDRVPPAYEQYF
>-|17|TRBV12-2|-|TRBJ2-7
TGTGCAAGTCGCTCGATTCGCGGGCAGGGAGATCCTTACGAGCAGTACTTC
CASRSIRGQGDPYEQYF
>TRBD1|15|TRBV29-1|-|TRBJ1-1
TGCAGCGTTGAAGGAGTCTCAGGGGGCAACACTGAAGCTTTCTTT
CSVEGVSGGNTEAFF
>-|15|TRBV11-3|medium-sized|TRBJ1-5
TGTGCCAGCAGCTTACAGGGATTTAGCAATCAGCCCCAGCATTTT
CASSLQGFSNQPQHF
>-|16|TRBV6-8|-|TRBJ1-1
TGTGCCAGCAGTTGGTTCTACAGGAACGGGAACACTGAAGCTTTCTTT
CASSWFYRNGNTEAFF
>TRBD1|17|TRBV6-8|medium-sized|TRBJ2-5
TGTGCCAGCAGCCCCGCGCACAGGGGGCCGATAATAGAGACCCAGTACTTC
CASSPAHRGPIIETQYF
>-|14|TRBV9|medium-sized|TRBJ1-5
TGTGCCAGCATGGTGGAAGGGACAAGCCAGCCCCAGCATTTT
CASMVEGTSQPQHF
>-|12|TRBV30|-|TRBJ1-3
TGTGCCTGGAAAAAAGCCGGAAACACCATATATTTT
CAWKKAGNTIYF
>-|15|TRBV19|-|TRBJ2-1
TGTGCCAGTAGTATGGGGCAGACTTCCTACAATGAGCAGTTCTTC
CASSMGQTSYNEQFF
>TRBD1|16|TRBV15|-|TRBJ2-2
TGTGCCACCAGCAGGGGACAGGGGGCTTCCACCGGGGAGCTGTTTTTT
CATSRGQGASTGELFF
>-|16|TRBV9|-|TRBJ2-2
TGTGCCAGCAGCGTTGGGCTGTGGGGTAGCACCGGGGAGCTGTTTTTT
CASSVGLWGSTGELFF
>TRBD1|17|TRBV11-3|-|TRBJ2-3
TGTGCCAGCAGCACACCTCGACAGGGAATGGGGTCAGATACGCAGTATTTT
CASSTPRQGMGSDTQYF
>TRBD1|15|TRBV19|-|TRBJ1-5
TGTGCCAGTAGGCGCGCGGACAGGGATCACCAGCCCCAGCATTTT
CASRRADRDHQPQHF
>TRBD2|15|TRBV18|once|TRBJ2-1
TGTGCCAGCTCAGCGACTAGCGGGAGTTACAATGAGCAGTTCTTC
CASSATSGSYNEQFF
>-|13|TRBV9|-|TRBJ2-7
TGTGCCAGCAGCGTAACGGACCGGGGCGAGCAGTACTTC
CASSVTDRGEQYF
>-|14|TRBV9|-|TRBJ1-4
TGTGCCAGCAAGGAGGCTTCAGCTAATGAAAAACTGTTTTTT
CASKEASANEKLFF
>-|13|TRBV6-8|-|TRBJ2-1
TGTGCCAGCAAATATGGGAATCTGGGTGAGCAGTTCTTC
CASKYGNLGEQFF
>TRBD1|18|TRBV5-1|-|TRBJ1-3
TGCGCCAGCAGCTTGGCGACAGGGGGTTCTCCCTCTGGAAACACCATATATTTT
CASSLATGGSPSGNTIYF
>-|16|TRBV9|many|TRBJ2-3
TGTGCCAGCAGCGTAGACAACGGCGGAACCACAGATACGCAGTATTTT
CASSVDNGGTTDTQYF
>-|15|TRBV6-8|medium-sized|TRBJ1-1
TGTGCCAGCAGTTACGCGGGATCGATTGGGACTGAAGCTTTCTTT
CASSYAGSIGTEAFF
>TRBD1|16|TRBV11-3|few|TRBJ1-3
TGTGCCAGCAGCGCACGACAGGGAACCTCTGGAAACACCATATATTTT
CASSARQGTSGNTIYF
>-|17|TRBV19|-|TRBJ1-5
TGTGCGACTAAGGCCCCGGATGGGTTGAATCCGTATCAGCCCCAGCATTTT
CATKAPDGLNPYQPQHF
>-|17|TRBV19|once|TRBJ2-3
TGTGCCAGTAGTCCCCTTCGGCCAGGACGGGAAGGAGATACGCAGTATTTT
CASSPLRPGREGDTQYF
>TRBD2|15|TRBV5-1|-|TRBJ2-7
TGCGCCAGCAGCTCACCGGGACTAGCGGGGAAGGAGCAGTACTTC
CASSSPGLAGKEQYF
>-|14|TRBV11-3|-|TRBJ2-6
TGTGCCAGCAGGTCAGGGGCTGGGGCCAACGTCCTGACTTTC
CASRSGAGANVLTF
>TRBD1|15|TRBV11-3|medium-sized|TRBJ1-2
TGTGCCAGCAGCTTACGACAGGGGACTTCCTATGGCTACACCTTC
CASSLRQGTSYGYTF
>-|13|TRBV25-1|-|TRBJ1-1
TGTGCCAGCAGGACGAGGAAGAACACTGAAGCTTTCTTT
CASRTRKNTEAFF
>TRBD1|16|TRBV6-8|-|TRBJ1-6
TGTGCCAGCAGTCCACGGACAGGGACGACGAGTTCACCCCTCCACTTT
CASSPRTGTTSSPLHF
>-|16|TRBV19|few|TRBJ2-5
TGTGCCAGTAGTCTTAGACGGCCCCAGGGGGGAGAGACCCAGTACTTC
CASSLRRPQGGETQYF